This T cell receptor beta chain was profiled in a study of control samples from healthy donors and cancer patients. Assay used: immunoSEQ multiplex PCR; TCRdb lists only in-frame clones, some missing. The sample contains around 140,000 clones, 90% to 95% of which appear only once. There are 13 residues in the CDR3. V lost 6 bases, J lost 11 bases, and 14 bases lay in between. The germline gives CDR1 MNHEY, CDR2 SVGEGT. Specimen: blood. V usage is TRBV6-2 or TRBV6-3 and J usage is TRBJ1-6, with D hard to call. This sequence was found in a man in his late teens or twenties in good health. The CDR3 reads CASSLSSGTPLHF. In DNA form, the CDR3 reads TGTGCCAGCAGCTTGTCGTCGGGGACACCCCTCCACTTT.